One and the same sample provided the 5 T cell receptor beta chains below, sequenced in a study of blood T cell repertoires in COVID-19 (dated by TCRdb to about 2020). Receptor libraries were prepared by the immunoSEQ multiplex PCR assay. As stored in TCRdb, this immuneACCESS dataset retains in-frame rearrangements with V and J assigned. A fraction of the clones does not appear; measured against another copy, unresolved V genes explain less than half of the discrepancy, and the remainder lacks a known reason. For this sample there are about 300,000 clones; roughly nine tenths appear just once. The ten largest clones add up to approximately 5% of the sample. The specimen sequenced was PBMCs or T cells enriched from blood (not recorded which). These receptors all stem from a man in his 60s who had recovered from COVID-19.

V and J are TRBV6-5 and TRBJ1-4; no clear D gene. V shed 0 bases and J shed 8 bases, with 7 bases lying between them. The germline V gene encodes CDR1 MNHEY and CDR2 SVGAGI. This CDR3 has 13 amino acids. CDR3 protein: CASSYSRQEKLFF. The CDR3 bases are TGTGCCAGCAGTTACTCGAGACAAGAAAAACTGTTTTTT.

The J gene is TRBJ2-3, the V gene TRBV5-1; 10 bases map to TRBD2. The CDR3 is 16 residues long. V was pared by 0 bases and J by 3 bases, with 4 bases of the junction left unmatched. CDR1 and CDR2 (germline): SGHRS, YFSETQ. CDR3 DNA: TGCGCCAGCAGCTTGGCGCCTAGCGGGAGTACAGATACGCAGTATTTT. It is translated as CASSLAPSGSTDTQYF.

The chain recombines TRBV3-1 (or the pseudogene TRBV3-2) with TRBJ2-1; 10 bases align to TRBD2. CDR1 and CDR2 (germline): LGHDT, YNNKEL (reference sequence). With V trimmed by 4 bases and J by 4 bases, 4 bases remained unmatched. This CDR3 region has 15 residues. The CDR3, as DNA: TGTGCCAGCAGCCGGACTAGCGGCGAGTACAATGAGCAGTTCTTC. Its protein is CASSRTSGEYNEQFF.

V gene TRBV7-8 combines with J gene TRBJ2-1; 9 nucleotides match TRBD2. Trimming took 3 bases from V and 1 from J; bases not matched to a gene: 10. This CDR3 is built from 18 residues. Germline values: CDR1 SGHVS, CDR2 FQNEAQ. The CDR3 sequence is CASSFGTLAGVSYNEQFF. For the CDR3, the DNA is TGTGCCAGCAGCTTTGGGACCTTAGCGGGAGTTTCCTACAATGAGCAGTTCTTC.

This CDR3 is CASSMDSSNQPQHF. In DNA form, the CDR3 reads TGTGCCAGTAGTATGGACAGTAGCAATCAGCCCCAGCATTTT. The chain recombines TRBV19 with TRBJ1-5, with D possibly TRBD1 on 6 matching bases. CDR1 LNHDA and CDR2 SQIVND come from the germline V gene (reference sequence). The CDR3 consists of 14 residues. V dropped 3 bases and J dropped 0 bases, with 6 bases sitting between them. Complete variable domain (other parts from reference TRBV19 and TRBJ1-5): DGGITQSPKYLFRKEGQNVTLSCEQNLNHDAMYWYRQDPGQGLRLIYYSQIVNDFQKGDIAEGYSVSREKKESFPLTVTSAQKNPTAFYLCASSMDSSNQPQHFGDGTRLSIL.